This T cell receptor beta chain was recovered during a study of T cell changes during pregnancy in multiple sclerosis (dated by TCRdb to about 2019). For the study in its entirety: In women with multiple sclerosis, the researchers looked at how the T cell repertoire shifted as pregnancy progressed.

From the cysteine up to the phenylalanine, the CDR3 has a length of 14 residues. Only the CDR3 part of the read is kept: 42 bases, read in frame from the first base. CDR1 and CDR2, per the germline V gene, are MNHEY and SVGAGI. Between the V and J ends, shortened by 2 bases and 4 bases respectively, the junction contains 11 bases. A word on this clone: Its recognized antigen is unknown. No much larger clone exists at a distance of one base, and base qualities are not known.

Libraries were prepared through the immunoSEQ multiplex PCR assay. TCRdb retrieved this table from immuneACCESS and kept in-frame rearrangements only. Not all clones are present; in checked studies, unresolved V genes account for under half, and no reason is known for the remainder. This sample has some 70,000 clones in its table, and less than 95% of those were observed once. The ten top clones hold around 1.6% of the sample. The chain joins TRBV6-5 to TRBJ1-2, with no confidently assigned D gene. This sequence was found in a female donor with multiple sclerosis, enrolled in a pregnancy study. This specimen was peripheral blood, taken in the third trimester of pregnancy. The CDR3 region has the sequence CASSYGGSPYGYTF. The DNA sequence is TGTGCCAGCAGTTACGGCGGGTCCCCCTATGGCTACACCTTC.